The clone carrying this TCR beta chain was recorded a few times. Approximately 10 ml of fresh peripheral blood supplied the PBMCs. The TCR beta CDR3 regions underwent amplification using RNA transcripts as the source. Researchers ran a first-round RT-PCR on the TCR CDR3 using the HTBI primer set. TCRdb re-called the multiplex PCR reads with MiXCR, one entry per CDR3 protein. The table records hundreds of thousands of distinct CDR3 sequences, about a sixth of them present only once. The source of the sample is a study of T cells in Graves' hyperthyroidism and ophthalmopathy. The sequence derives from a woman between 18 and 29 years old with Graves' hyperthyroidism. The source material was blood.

CDR3: CASSYNRGLETQYF. The CDR3 coding sequence is TGTGCCAGCAGTTACAACAGGGGGCTCGAGACCCAGTACTTC. V is TRBV6-5 and J is TRBJ2-5; 9 nucleotides agree with TRBD1. CDR3 size: 14 residues. Germline trimming cut 2 bases from V and 5 bases from J; bases unmatched to any gene: 3. CDR1 is MNHEY, CDR2 SVGAGI, per germline.